This entry lists 25 T cell receptor beta chains sequenced from one sample in a study of cytomegalovirus exposure and HLA in healthy donors. PCR involved 60 Vbeta and 13 Jbeta primers. Assay used: immunoSEQ multiplex PCR; TCRdb lists only in-frame clones, some missing. The data hold some 170,000 clones, with roughly 87% observed a single time. Sequencing was performed on PBMCs. The receptor set was obtained from a girl aged 10 to 17 in good health and CMV-seropositive.

This chain links TRBV14 with TRBJ1-1; TRBD1 aligns across 7 bases. CDR3 length equals 17 residues. The germline gives CDR1 SGHDN, CDR2 FVKESK. V was clipped by 4 bases and J by 1 base; unmatched bases: 12. The chain's CDR3 is CASSPTLRGITNTEAFF. The CDR3, as DNA: TGTGCCAGCAGCCCGACACTCAGGGGGATCACGAACACTGAAGCTTTCTTT.

In this sample, this clone turned up a few times. V is TRBV5-1 and J is TRBJ2-3; possible D gene TRBD1, 6 bases. Germline-derived CDR1 and CDR2 are SGHRS and YFSETQ. V lost 2 bases to trimming and J lost 1 base, with 11 bases between them. The CDR3 sequence is 15 residues long. The CDR3 sequence: CASSLNGGGTDTQYF. The DNA of the CDR3 is TGCGCCAGCAGCTTAAATGGGGGCGGCACAGATACGCAGTATTTT.

The V call is TRBV10-2, the J call TRBJ2-3; TRBD2 aligns across 11 bases. Germline V gene sequence: CDR1 WSHSY, CDR2 SAAADI. The CDR3 loop spans 15 amino acids. The junction had 5 bases not matched to a gene; V was cut back by 6 bases and J by 3 bases. CDR3 sequence (DNA): TGCGCCAGCAGAGTTACTAGCGGGAGTACAGATACGCAGTATTTT. Translating gives CASRVTSGSTDTQYF.

V is TRBV7-2 and J is TRBJ1-3, with D tentatively TRBD1 (5 bases). Deletions cut 4 bases from V and 1 base from J, with 17 bases between. From germline, CDR1 is SGHTA and CDR2 FQGNSA. The CDR3 extends over 17 amino acids. For the CDR3, the DNA is TGTGCCAGCAGCTACGGCGGGACCCCGGCGTCTGGAAACACCATATATTTT. Protein sequence: CASSYGGTPASGNTIYF.

The chain combines TRBV4-3 with TRBJ2-3; perhaps TRBD2 as D (6 bases). Trimming cost V 0 bases and J 0 bases, with 13 bases left between them. Germline loops: CDR1 LGHNA, CDR2 YSLEER. The CDR3 covers 17 residues. CDR3 sequence reads: CASSQDRTAGSTDTQYF. In nucleotides, the CDR3 is TGCGCCAGCAGCCAAGATAGAACTGCGGGGAGCACAGATACGCAGTATTTT.

This clone was observed a single time. V usage is TRBV5-1 and J usage is TRBJ2-5; D may be TRBD2 (5 bases). Trimming pared 1 base from V and 4 bases from J, leaving 8 bases between. Per the germline V gene, CDR1 is SGHRS and CDR2 is YFSETQ. The CDR3 extends over 13 amino acids. The CDR3 region is CASSLRGLETQYF. The DNA for the CDR3 is TGCGCCAGCAGCTTGCGGGGTCTAGAGACCCAGTACTTC.

V and J are TRBV9 and TRBJ2-1; 7 bases fit TRBD2. The trim removed 2 bases at V and 6 bases at J, leaving 2 bases unmatched. Germline V CDR1 and CDR2: SGDLS, YYNGEE. The CDR3 covers 13 residues. DNA for the CDR3: TGTGCCAGCAGCGTCGGGACTACCAATGAGCAGTTCTTC. Its translation: CASSVGTTNEQFF.

This chain uses TRBV25-1 with TRBJ2-1; 10 nucleotides match TRBD1. V gave up 6 bases and J gave up 5 bases; unmatched junction bases: 4. The germline V gene encodes CDR1 MGHDK and CDR2 SYGVNS. This CDR3 has 14 amino acids. As DNA, the CDR3 is TGTGCCAGCAGAACCGGGACAGGGGACAATGAGCAGTTCTTC. Translating gives CASRTGTGDNEQFF.

The V gene is TRBV9, the J gene TRBJ2-7; 7 bases line up with TRBD2. Trimming cost V 1 base and J 2 bases; bases outside gene matches: 6. Per the germline V gene, CDR1 is SGDLS and CDR2 is YYNGEE. CDR3 length equals 15 residues. The CDR3 loop reads CASSVKAGTPYEQYF. DNA of the CDR3: TGTGCCAGCAGCGTAAAAGCGGGAACTCCCTACGAGCAGTACTTC.

The chain has TRBV29-1 and TRBJ2-3; 11 nucleotides match TRBD2. This CDR3 has 13 residues. Germline V gene sequence: CDR1 SQVTM, CDR2 ANQGSEA. With 6 bases clipped from V and 1 base from J, the junction kept 0 bases outside the gene matches. This CDR3 reads CSVTSGGTDTQYF. In DNA, the CDR3 is TGCAGCGTGACTAGCGGGGGCACAGATACGCAGTATTTT.

This clone was found a few times. The chain joins TRBV28 to TRBJ1-1; D is undetermined. V was pared by 3 bases and J by 0 bases, with 11 bases between. The CDR3 runs to 15 residues. CDR1 and CDR2 from the germline V gene are MDHEN and SYDVKM. The CDR3 DNA reads TGTGCCAGCAGTTTTCGCCCCCCTATGAACACTGAAGCTTTCTTT. It translates to CASSFRPPMNTEAFF.

The chain uses TRBV28 and TRBJ2-3; 8 bases agree with TRBD2. The CDR3 contains 16 residues. Germline CDR1 is MDHEN and CDR2 is SYDVKM. V lost 5 bases, J lost 2 bases, and 9 bases stayed unmatched. The CDR3 sequence is CASSPGTSTPTDTQYF. CDR3 coding DNA: TGTGCCAGCAGTCCCGGGACTAGTACCCCCACAGATACGCAGTATTTT. The variable domain in full, completed from reference TRBV28 and TRBJ2-3, reads DVKVTQSSRYLVKRTGEKVFLECVQDMDHENMFWYRQDPGLGLRLIYFSYDVKMKEKGDIPEGYSVSREKKERFSLILESASTNQTSMYLCASSPGTSTPTDTQYFGPGTRLTVL.

This clone has a single count. The chain links TRBV2 to TRBJ2-3; TRBD2 matches at 7 bases. The CDR3 contains 15 residues. The trim removed 4 bases at V and 1 base at J, leaving 5 bases unmatched. The V gene's germline CDR1 is SNHLY and CDR2 FYNNEI. The CDR3 is CASSVRRERTDTQYF. CDR3 DNA: TGTGCCAGCAGTGTGAGGCGGGAGCGCACAGATACGCAGTATTTT. The variable domain in full, completed from reference TRBV2 and TRBJ2-3, reads EPEVTQTPSHQVTQMGQEVILRCVPISNHLYFYWYRQILGQKVEFLVSFYNNEISEKSEIFDDQFSVERPDGSNFTLKIRSTKLEDSAMYFCASSVRRERTDTQYFGPGTRLTVL.

This clone has only one observation. V and J are TRBV9 and TRBJ2-2, with 10 bases identical to TRBD1. Per germline, CDR1 SGDLS and CDR2 YYNGEE. The CDR3 totals 18 residues. V was pared by 1 base and J by 4 bases, with 10 bases of the junction left unmatched. CDR3: CASSVKVGTGESTGELFF. The DNA of the CDR3 is TGTGCCAGCAGCGTAAAGGTCGGGACAGGGGAATCCACCGGGGAGCTGTTTTTT. Full variable domain (remainder filled in from reference TRBV9 and TRBJ2-2): DSGVTQTPKHLITATGQRVTLRCSPRSGDLSVYWYQQSLDQGLQFLIQYYNGEERAKGNILERFSAQQFPDLHSELNLSSLELGDSALYFCASSVKVGTGESTGELFFGEGSRLTVL.

The chain has TRBV27 and TRBJ1-1, with 9 bases fitting TRBD1. Losses at the gene ends were 5 bases for V and 2 bases for J; bases not matched to a gene: 15. This CDR3 region has 18 residues. CDR1 and CDR2 from the germline V gene are MNHEY and SMNVEV (reference sequence). In nucleotides, the CDR3 is TGTGCCAGCAGTCGACGGGTTCTTAGGGACAGGGATAACACTGAAGCTTTCTTT. Amino acids: CASSRRVLRDRDNTEAFF.

The chain has TRBV7-2 and TRBJ1-2, with TRBD1 identical over 10 bases. The CDR3 runs 14 residues. CDR1 and CDR2 from the germline V gene are SGHTA and FQGNSA. Losses at the gene ends were 2 bases for V and 4 bases for J; bases not matched to a gene: 1. CDR3 amino acids: CASSLRQGAYGYTF. CDR3 bases: TGTGCCAGCAGCTTAAGACAGGGGGCCTATGGCTACACCTTC.

V is TRBV28 and J is TRBJ2-5; the match to TRBD1 covers 8 bases. With the DNA end fitting TRBJ2-7 better, the J assignment may be wrong. Germline values: CDR1 MDHEN, CDR2 SYDVKM. CDR3 length: 17 residues. The CDR3 protein is CASSFWETRQGSYEQYF. The CDR3 DNA sequence: TGTGCCAGCAGTTTTTGGGAAACTCGACAGGGGAGCTACGAGCAGTACTTC.

The chain links TRBV10-2 to TRBJ1-3, with 7 bases identical to TRBD1. CDR1 and CDR2 (germline): WSHSY, SAAADI. CDR3 length: 16 amino acids. The J segment lost 0 bases and the V segment lost 4 bases, leaving 6 bases of the junction unmatched. CDR3 sequence: CASSVPTGNSGNTIYF. The CDR3 coding sequence is TGCGCCAGCAGTGTTCCGACAGGGAACTCTGGAAACACCATATATTTT.

The chain uses TRBV5-1 and TRBJ2-3; a possible D gene is TRBD1 (6 bases). This CDR3 is 13 amino acids long. In germline, CDR1 is SGHRS, CDR2 YFSETQ. V lost 4 bases and J lost 6, with 12 bases in between. The CDR3 reads CASSLGQQDTQYF. CDR3 in DNA: TGCGCCAGCAGCCTCGGACAGCAGGATACGCAGTATTTT.

V gene TRBV10-1 combines with J gene TRBJ2-1; possible D gene TRBD2, 5 bases. CDR1 is WNHNN and CDR2 is SYGVQD in the germline V gene (reference sequence). The CDR3 has 14 amino acids. V was cut by 3 bases and J by 1 base, with 7 bases left in between. CDR3 coding DNA: TGCGCCAGCAGTGACGGCGGGTCCTACAATGAGCAGTTCTTC. Amino acid sequence: CASSDGGSYNEQFF.

The V call is TRBV27, the J call TRBJ1-5; possibly TRBD1 for D (6 bases). In germline, CDR1 is MNHEY, CDR2 SMNVEV (reference sequence). V lost 0 bases, J lost 16 bases, and 22 bases lay in between. The CDR3 consists of 15 residues. In nucleotides, the CDR3 is TGTGCCAGCAGTTTATCCCGTAGTGGACAGTCCCCTGTCCATTTT. Translation gives CASSLSRSGQSPVHF.

The chain recombines TRBV7-2 with TRBJ2-2, with TRBD1 as a possible D gene (6 bases). CDR3 length equals 16 residues. V shed 1 base and J shed 3 bases, with 12 bases lying between them. The germline gives CDR1 SGHTA, CDR2 FQGNSA. The CDR3 loop reads CASSLVSGAYTGELFF. The CDR3 DNA reads as TGTGCCAGCAGCTTAGTCTCAGGGGCATACACCGGGGAGCTGTTTTTT.

The chain uses TRBV6-5 and TRBJ2-7, with no clear D. From germline, CDR1 is MNHEY and CDR2 SVGAGI. This CDR3 spans 11 amino acids. V dropped 9 bases and J dropped 2 bases, with 8 bases sitting between them. CDR3 protein: CASMQAYEQYF. The CDR3 DNA follows: TGTGCCAGTATGCAGGCCTACGAGCAGTACTTC.

The genes are TRBV27 and TRBJ2-1, with 7 nucleotides matching TRBD2. The V and J ends lost 5 bases and 4 bases, in that order; junction bases with no gene match: 20. CDR3 length: 19 residues. Germline V gene data show CDR1 as MNHEY and CDR2 as SMNVEV (reference sequence). CDR3 coding DNA: TGTGCCAGCAGTCTATACCTACCCGTGGCTAGCGGTTTGTACAATGAGCAGTTCTTC. The encoded protein is CASSLYLPVASGLYNEQFF.

J is TRBJ1-1 and V is TRBV12-5; maybe TRBD1 (5 bases). This CDR3 is 17 amino acids long. Trimming pared 1 base from V and 1 base from J, leaving 16 bases between. CDR1 is LGHNT, CDR2 FRNRAP, per germline. The CDR3: CASGLGGDGRWNTEAFF. DNA of the CDR3: TGTGCTAGTGGTTTGGGGGGCGACGGGAGGTGGAACACTGAAGCTTTCTTT.